These 32 T cell receptor beta chains originate from one sample sequenced in a study of blood T cell repertoires in COVID-19. Method: immunoSEQ multiplex PCR; TCRdb's copy keeps in-frame clones and lacks some. The sample lists nearly 250,000 clones; roughly 88% were seen once. The sample taken for sequencing was peripheral blood. These TCRs come from an elderly woman with COVID-19, enrolled during active disease.

In nucleotides, the CDR3 is TGTGCCAGCAGTAGTGGAGCTAATGGGGAGACCCAGTACTTC. Residues: CASSSGANGETQYF. J is TRBJ2-5 and V is TRBV3-1 (or the pseudogene TRBV3-2); D is uncertain. Germline CDR1 is LGHDT and CDR2 is YNNKEL (reference sequence). V shed 6 bases and J shed 5 bases, with 16 bases lying between them. The CDR3 loop spans 14 amino acids.

CDR3 sequence reads: CARSPWGEEKLFF. As DNA, the CDR3 is TGTGCCAGAAGCCCCTGGGGGGAAGAAAAACTGTTTTTT. V and J are TRBV5-3 and TRBJ1-4; D might be TRBD1 (5 bases). TRBV5-3 belongs to the ORF category, with a function that is uncertain. The CDR3 runs 13 residues. V was clipped by 4 bases and J by 8 bases, with 12 bases between them.

This chain uses TRBV19 with TRBJ1-4, with 9 bases that match TRBD1. This CDR3 contains 16 residues. CDR1 LNHDA and CDR2 SQIVND come from the germline V gene (reference sequence). The ends lost 5 bases at V and 0 bases at J; junction bases unmatched: 4. The CDR3 bases are TGTGCCAGTAGTTTACGGACAGGGGCAACTAATGAAAAACTGTTTTTT. It encodes CASSLRTGATNEKLFF.

This clone was found once. This sequence joins TRBV29-1 and TRBJ2-2, with 10 bases that match TRBD2. Germline CDR1 and CDR2: SQVTM and ANQGSEA. CDR3 length: 13 amino acids. V lost 6 bases, J lost 7 bases, and 5 bases stayed unmatched. The CDR3 DNA is TGCAGCGTCGGGACTAGCGAGGTCGGGGAGCTGTTTTTT. Protein product: CSVGTSEVGELFF.

This chain uses TRBV14 with TRBJ2-2, with D hard to call. Trimming took 1 base from V and 5 from J, leaving 5 bases between them. In germline, CDR1 is SGHDN, CDR2 FVKESK. This CDR3 is built from 13 residues. This CDR3 is CASSQAPTGELFF. Here the CDR3 DNA reads TGTGCCAGCAGCCAAGCTCCGACCGGGGAGCTGTTTTTT. Looking up the rest from reference TRBV14 and TRBJ2-2 gives the full variable domain: EAGVTQFPSHSVIEKGQTVTLRCDPISGHDNLYWYRRVMGKEIKFLLHFVKESKQDESGMPNNRFLAERTGGTYSTLKVQPAELEDSGVYFCASSQAPTGELFFGEGSRLTVL.

V is TRBV19 and J is TRBJ1-2, with TRBD1 identical over 8 bases. The J segment lost 3 bases and the V segment lost 3 bases, leaving 6 bases of the junction unmatched. The CDR3 spans 15 residues. Germline V lookup: CDR1 LNHDA, CDR2 SQIVND (reference sequence). CDR3 sequence: CASSIGQGRDYGYTF. For the CDR3, the DNA is TGTGCCAGTAGTATCGGACAGGGAAGGGACTATGGCTACACCTTC.

This clone came up once. The J gene is TRBJ1-1, the V gene TRBV3-1 (or the pseudogene TRBV3-2); TRBD1 might be the D (6 bases). Germline V gene lookup returns CDR1 LGHDT and CDR2 YNNKEL (reference sequence). The CDR3 is made up of 13 amino acids. Trimming removed 4 bases from V and 10 bases from J, with 16 bases in between. In DNA, the CDR3 is TGTGCCAGCAGCCTGACAGGCTCCGAAGGAGCTTTCTTT. Protein: CASSLTGSEGAFF.

This clone was counted only a few times. The chain recombines TRBV10-3 with TRBJ2-1; 9 nucleotides agree with TRBD2. The V gene end was trimmed by 3 bases and the J gene end by 8 bases; junction bases not matched to a gene: 8. The CDR3 totals 15 residues. CDR1 ENHRY and CDR2 SYGVKD come from the germline V gene. The CDR3 protein is CAISEAGGSWDEQFF. DNA of the CDR3: TGTGCCATCAGTGAAGCGGGGGGCTCTTGGGATGAGCAGTTCTTC.

CDR3 in DNA: TGCGCCAGCAGCCCAGCCGGGACAGGGGTCTACAATGAGCAGTTCTTC. It is translated as CASSPAGTGVYNEQFF. This chain links TRBV5-1 with TRBJ2-1; 10 bases match TRBD1. V lost 4 bases to trimming and J lost 3 bases; unmatched junction nucleotides: 7. Germline V gives CDR1 SGHRS, CDR2 YFSETQ. The CDR3 spans 16 residues.

This clone was recorded once. The CDR3 DNA is TGTGCCAGCAGCCCCGGACTAGCGGGGACCACAGATACGCAGTATTTT. Its protein is CASSPGLAGTTDTQYF. The genes are TRBV4-2 and TRBJ2-3; 12 nucleotides align to TRBD2. The CDR3 loop spans 16 amino acids. Germline CDR1 is LGHNA and CDR2 is YNFKEQ. V shed 4 bases, J shed 2 bases, and the junction held 4 bases outside the gene matches.

This clone was found a few times. The genes are TRBV9 and TRBJ1-3, with unresolved D. The CDR3 loop spans 17 amino acids. The germline V gene encodes CDR1 SGDLS and CDR2 YYNGEE. V lost 0 bases to trimming and J lost 0 bases, with 13 bases between them. The CDR3 coding sequence is TGTGCCAGCAGCGTAGATCTGTCAGTACACTCTGGAAACACCATATATTTT. Its protein is CASSVDLSVHSGNTIYF.

This sequence joins TRBV5-1 and TRBJ2-3; weak D call: TRBD1 (6 bases). Deletions cut 3 bases from V and 2 bases from J, with 7 bases between. Germline CDR1 and CDR2: SGHRS and YFSETQ. The CDR3 length is 13 residues. The CDR3 spells CASSSGVTDTQYF. The CDR3 DNA follows: TGCGCCAGCAGCTCAGGGGTCACAGATACGCAGTATTTT.

The chain recombines TRBV28 with TRBJ2-5; D perhaps matches TRBD1 (5 bases). Germline CDR1 is MDHEN and CDR2 is SYDVKM. Trimming removed 6 bases at V and 4 bases at J, with 15 bases between. The CDR3 is 14 residues long. The CDR3 sequence: CASRQTAGGETQYF. Written as DNA, the CDR3 is TGTGCCAGCAGACAGACAGCAGGTGGAGAGACCCAGTACTTC. Supplemented by reference TRBV28 and TRBJ2-5, the full variable domain reads DVKVTQSSRYLVKRTGEKVFLECVQDMDHENMFWYRQDPGLGLRLIYFSYDVKMKEKGDIPEGYSVSREKKERFSLILESASTNQTSMYLCASRQTAGGETQYFGPGTRLLVL.

The V call is TRBV28, the J call TRBJ1-2; 11 bases map to TRBD1. CDR1 is MDHEN, CDR2 SYDVKM, per germline. Losses at the gene ends were 6 bases for V and 4 bases for J; bases not matched to a gene: 4. This CDR3 spans 14 amino acids. CDR3 nucleotide sequence: TGTGCCAGCAGAAGAGGGACAGGGGGCTATGGCTACACCTTC. Translating it yields CASRRGTGGYGYTF.

A few counts support this clone. The chain combines TRBV24-1 with TRBJ1-5, with a weak D call TRBD1 (5 bases). The germline V and J ends were trimmed by 3 bases and 5 bases, with 16 bases remaining between them. The CDR3 runs to 16 residues. Looked up from germline, CDR1 is KGHDR and CDR2 is SFDVKD. The CDR3 sequence: CATSDHRRGGDQPQHF. CDR3 bases: TGTGCCACCAGTGATCACCGTAGGGGCGGGGATCAGCCCCAGCATTTT.

The chain combines TRBV7-8 with TRBJ2-3; D is unresolved. Deletions cut 4 bases from V and 0 bases from J, with 11 bases between. Per the germline V gene, CDR1 is SGHVS and CDR2 is FQNEAQ. This CDR3 is built from 15 residues. The CDR3, as DNA: TGTGCCAGCAGCTATGACATATCTAGCACAGATACGCAGTATTTT. Translated: CASSYDISSTDTQYF.

The CDR3 loop is CATLEDRDNSPLHF. The CDR3 nucleotides read TGTGCCACCCTGGAGGACAGGGATAATTCACCCCTCCACTTT. The chain has TRBV2 and TRBJ1-6, with 8 bases identical to TRBD1. CDR3 length: 14 amino acids. The germline gives CDR1 SNHLY, CDR2 FYNNEI. The V segment lost 10 bases and the J segment 5 bases; nucleotides outside the gene matches: 7.

This chain joins TRBV11-1 and TRBJ2-1; 9 positions agree with TRBD1. The CDR3 covers 15 residues. Germline CDR1 SGHAT, CDR2 FQDESV (reference sequence). Trimming at V came to 5 bases and at J to 4 bases, leaving 6 bases not matched to a gene. CDR3 region: CASSVGTGTYNEQFF. The DNA for the CDR3 is TGTGCCAGCAGCGTCGGGACAGGGACGTACAATGAGCAGTTCTTC.

The rearrangement joins TRBV10-2 to TRBJ1-1, with 7 nucleotides matching TRBD1. The V gene end was trimmed by 6 bases and the J gene end by 1 base; junction bases not matched to a gene: 5. Germline lookup yields CDR1 WSHSY and CDR2 SAAADI. This CDR3 is built from 14 residues. DNA of the CDR3: TGCGCCAGCAGGGGGGGACAGACGAACACTGAAGCTTTCTTT. Its translation: CASRGGQTNTEAFF.

The gene calls are TRBV2 and TRBJ2-5, with TRBD2 identical over 7 bases. After removal of 4 bases from V and 3 bases from J, the junction contained 5 bases not matched to a gene. Per the germline V gene, CDR1 is SNHLY and CDR2 is FYNNEI. This CDR3 has 14 amino acids. The CDR3, as DNA: TGTGCCAGCAGTGTCGGAGCGGGGAAAGAGACCCAGTACTTC. It specifies CASSVGAGKETQYF.

This sequence joins TRBV7-8 and TRBJ2-1; D is perhaps TRBD1 (6 bases). CDR1 and CDR2 from the germline V gene are SGHVS and FQNEAQ. V was cut by 5 bases and J by 9 bases, with 17 bases left in between. The CDR3 is 14 amino acids. In DNA, the CDR3 is TGTGCCAGCAGCCAACAGGGATCCGAGGGTGAGCAGTTCTTC. Translating gives CASSQQGSEGEQFF.

The chain employs TRBV5-6 and TRBJ1-3; TRBD1 aligns across 7 bases. Per germline, CDR1 SGHDT and CDR2 YYEEEE. The CDR3 spans 15 residues. V lost 0 bases to trimming and J lost 9 bases; unmatched junction nucleotides: 9. Here the CDR3 reads CASSLGGQWSRTIYF. The CDR3 coding sequence is TGTGCCAGCAGCTTGGGGGGACAGTGGAGTCGCACCATATATTTT.

A single count supports this clone. The chain is built from TRBV7-8 and TRBJ1-6; D uncertain. The germline CDR1 and CDR2 sequences are SGHVS and FQNEAQ. Trimming took off 1 base at V and 5 bases at J, with 15 bases between the two ends. This CDR3 region has 17 residues. DNA for the CDR3: TGTGCCAGCAGCTTAGGAGGTGGCGCCAGCCATAATTCACCCCTCCACTTT. Translating it yields CASSLGGGASHNSPLHF.

This rearrangement joins TRBV7-9 to TRBJ2-7; perhaps TRBD1 as D (6 bases). V was cut by 5 bases and J by 3 bases, with 14 bases left in between. Germline V gene lookup returns CDR1 SEHNR and CDR2 FQNEAQ (reference sequence). CDR3 length: 14 amino acids. The CDR3 region has the DNA TGTGCCAGCAGCCGGACAGATAGACTCTACGAGCAGTACGTC. As protein: CASSRTDRLYEQYV.

The rearrangement joins TRBV19 to TRBJ1-5; tentatively, D is TRBD1 (5 bases). The germline V and J ends were trimmed by 3 bases and 0 bases, with 15 bases remaining between them. The CDR3 sequence is 17 residues long. Germline CDR1 is LNHDA and CDR2 is SQIVND (reference sequence). CDR3 in DNA: TGTGCCAGTAGTATCCCCGAGGCAGGGTATAGCAATCAGCCCCAGCATTTT. It translates to CASSIPEAGYSNQPQHF.

V usage is TRBV9 and J usage is TRBJ2-2, with TRBD1 matching 7 bases. Germline trimming cut 3 bases from V and 8 bases from J; bases unmatched to any gene: 7. CDR3 length: 14 residues. CDR1 is SGDLS and CDR2 is YYNGEE in the germline V gene. As DNA, the CDR3 is TGTGCCAGCAGCGAGGGACAGATTTGGGGGGAGCTGTTTTTT. Its protein product is CASSEGQIWGELFF.

This chain uses TRBV12-3 or TRBV12-4 with TRBJ1-5; D remains unclear. Trimming stripped 7 bases from V and 3 bases from J, with 7 bases between. This CDR3 spans 12 amino acids. The CDR3 bases are TGTGCCAGCACCGGGTTCAATCAGCCCCAGCATTTT. Translating gives CASTGFNQPQHF.

This chain connects TRBV28 to TRBJ2-2, with 7 bases matching TRBD1. The germline gives CDR1 MDHEN, CDR2 SYDVKM. The junction had 4 bases not matched to a gene; V was cut back by 2 bases and J by 4 bases. The CDR3 covers 15 residues. The CDR3 region has the DNA TGTGCCAGCAGTTTAACAGGGGCGGTCACCGGGGAGCTGTTTTTT. Protein: CASSLTGAVTGELFF.

This sequence joins TRBV4-3 and TRBJ2-3; 8 bases map to TRBD2. From germline, CDR1 is LGHNA and CDR2 YSLEER. The CDR3 has 14 residues. With V trimmed by 0 bases and J by 8 bases, 4 bases remained unmatched. The CDR3: CASSQDFGGVTQYF. The CDR3 coding sequence is TGCGCCAGCAGCCAAGACTTCGGGGGGGTTACGCAGTATTTT.

J is TRBJ1-2 and V is TRBV5-3; D may be TRBD1 (5 bases). TRBV5-3 is an ORF; its function is uncertain. This CDR3 has 16 residues. V was pared by 7 bases and J by 2 bases, with 21 bases between. The CDR3 DNA sequence: TGTGCCAGAGTCCGTTTTCGTGACAGACAGAACTATGGCTACACCTTC. Translating it yields CARVRFRDRQNYGYTF.

The chain employs TRBV4-3 and TRBJ2-1; the D gene is possibly TRBD2 (5 bases). CDR3 length: 15 residues. Germline V gene lookup returns CDR1 LGHNA and CDR2 YSLEER. The V end was cut by 4 bases, the J end by 6 bases, with 16 bases between. In DNA form, the CDR3 reads TGCGCCAGCAGCCCCGCCTTAGCGACCTTCAATGAGCAGTTCTTC. Translating it yields CASSPALATFNEQFF.

V gene TRBV4-3 combines with J gene TRBJ2-2; TRBD1 aligns across 7 bases. The CDR3 covers 14 residues. Per germline, CDR1 LGHNA and CDR2 YSLEER. V gave up 0 bases and J gave up 6 bases; unmatched junction bases: 1. The CDR3 coding sequence is TGCGCCAGCAGCCAAGATCAGGGGGCCGGGGAGCTGTTTTTT. Translating it yields CASSQDQGAGELFF.